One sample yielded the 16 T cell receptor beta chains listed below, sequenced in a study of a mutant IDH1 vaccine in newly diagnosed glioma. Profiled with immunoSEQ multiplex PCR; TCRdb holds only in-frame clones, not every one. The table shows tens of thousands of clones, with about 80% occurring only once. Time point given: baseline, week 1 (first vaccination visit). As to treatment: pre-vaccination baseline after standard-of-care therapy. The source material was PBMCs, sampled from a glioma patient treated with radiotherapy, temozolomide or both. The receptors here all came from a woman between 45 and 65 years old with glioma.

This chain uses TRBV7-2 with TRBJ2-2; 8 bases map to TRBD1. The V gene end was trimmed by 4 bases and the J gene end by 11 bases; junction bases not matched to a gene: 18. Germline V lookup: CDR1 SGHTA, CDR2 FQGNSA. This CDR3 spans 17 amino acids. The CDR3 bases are TGTGCCAGCAGCTCCCACCCAGGGGGCAAGGGGGCCTATGAGCTGTTTTTT. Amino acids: CASSSHPGGKGAYELFF.

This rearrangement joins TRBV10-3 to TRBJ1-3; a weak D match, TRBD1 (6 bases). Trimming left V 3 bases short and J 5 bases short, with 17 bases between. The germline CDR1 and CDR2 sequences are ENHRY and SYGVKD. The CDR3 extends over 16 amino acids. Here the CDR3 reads CAISDPGDSGRNTIYF. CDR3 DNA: TGTGCCATCAGTGACCCAGGGGACTCCGGAAGAAACACCATATATTTT.

The CDR3 DNA reads TGTGCCAGCAGTGACAGGGCCACCGGGGAGCTGTTTTTT. This gives the protein CASSDRATGELFF. This sequence joins TRBV6-4 and TRBJ2-2; D is unresolved. The V gene lost 2 bases and the J gene lost 4 bases, with 5 bases spanning the gap. CDR3 size: 13 residues. CDR1 is MRHNA, CDR2 SNTAGT, per germline.

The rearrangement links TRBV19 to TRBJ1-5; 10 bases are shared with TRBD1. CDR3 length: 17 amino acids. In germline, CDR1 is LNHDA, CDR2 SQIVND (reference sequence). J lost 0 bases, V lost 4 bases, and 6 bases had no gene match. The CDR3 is CASSTAGTGVSNQPQHF. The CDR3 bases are TGTGCCAGTAGTACAGCCGGGACAGGGGTTAGCAATCAGCCCCAGCATTTT.

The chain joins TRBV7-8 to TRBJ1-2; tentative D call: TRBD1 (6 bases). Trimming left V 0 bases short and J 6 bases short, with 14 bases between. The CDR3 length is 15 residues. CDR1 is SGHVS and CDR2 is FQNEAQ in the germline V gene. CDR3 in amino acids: CASSLAYLTGDGYTF. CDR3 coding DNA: TGTGCCAGCAGCTTAGCGTATTTGACAGGAGATGGCTACACCTTC.

CDR3 bases: TGTGCCAGCTTTTCCTCGGGGTCGACTGAAGCTTTCTTT. Residues: CASFSSGSTEAFF. This rearrangement joins TRBV4-2 to TRBJ1-1; D gene uncertain. The CDR3 is made up of 13 amino acids. In germline, CDR1 is LGHNA, CDR2 YNFKEQ. Trimming removed 8 bases from V and 5 bases from J, with 15 bases in between.

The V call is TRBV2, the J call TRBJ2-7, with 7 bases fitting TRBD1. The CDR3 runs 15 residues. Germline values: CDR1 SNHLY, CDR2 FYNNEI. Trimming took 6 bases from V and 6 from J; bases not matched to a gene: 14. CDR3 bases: TGTGCCAGCAGGGCACAGGGGCCCATTCCGGGCGAGCAGTACTTC. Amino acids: CASRAQGPIPGEQYF. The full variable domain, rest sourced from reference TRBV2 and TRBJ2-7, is EPEVTQTPSHQVTQMGQEVILRCVPISNHLYFYWYRQILGQKVEFLVSFYNNEISEKSEIFDDQFSVERPDGSNFTLKIRSTKLEDSAMYFCASRAQGPIPGEQYFGPGTRLTVT.

Here the CDR3 DNA reads TGTGCCAGCAGCTTGGGGGAATGGAATCAGCCCCAGCATTTT. As protein: CASSLGEWNQPQHF. The chain combines TRBV7-6 with TRBJ1-5; D might be TRBD1 (5 bases). Germline-derived CDR1 and CDR2 are SGHVS and FNYEAQ. The CDR3 has 14 residues. V was clipped by 3 bases and J by 4 bases, with 10 bases between them. The whole variable domain, filled in from reference TRBV7-6 and TRBJ1-5, reads GAGVSQSPRYKVTKRGQDVALRCDPISGHVSLYWYRQALGQGPEFLTYFNYEAQQDKSGLPNDRFSAERPEGSISTLTIQRTEQRDSAMYRCASSLGEWNQPQHFGDGTRLSIL.

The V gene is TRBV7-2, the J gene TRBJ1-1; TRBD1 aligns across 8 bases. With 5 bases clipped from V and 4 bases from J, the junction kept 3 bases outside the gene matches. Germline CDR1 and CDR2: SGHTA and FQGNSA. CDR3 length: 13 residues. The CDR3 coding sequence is TGTGCCAGCAGCCCGGACAGGGCCACTGAAGCTTTCTTT. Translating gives CASSPDRATEAFF.

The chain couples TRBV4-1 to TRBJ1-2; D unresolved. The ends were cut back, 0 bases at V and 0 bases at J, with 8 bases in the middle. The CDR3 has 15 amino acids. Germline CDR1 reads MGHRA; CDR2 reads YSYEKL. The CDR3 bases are TGCGCCAGCAGCCAAGAGCAGAGTTCTAACTATGGCTACACCTTC. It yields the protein CASSQEQSSNYGYTF.

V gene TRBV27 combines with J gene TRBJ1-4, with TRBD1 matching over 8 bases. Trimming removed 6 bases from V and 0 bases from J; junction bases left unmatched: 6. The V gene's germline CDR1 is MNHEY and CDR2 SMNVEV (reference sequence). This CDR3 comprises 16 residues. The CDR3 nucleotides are TGTGCCAGCAGCGACAGGGGCCCTGCAACTAATGAAAAACTGTTTTTT. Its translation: CASSDRGPATNEKLFF.

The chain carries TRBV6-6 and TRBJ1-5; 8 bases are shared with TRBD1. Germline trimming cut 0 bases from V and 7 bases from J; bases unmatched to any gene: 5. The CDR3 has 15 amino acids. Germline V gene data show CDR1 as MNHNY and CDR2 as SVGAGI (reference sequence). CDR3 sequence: CASSYSDRAKQPQHF. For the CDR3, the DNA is TGTGCCAGCAGTTACTCGGACAGGGCTAAACAGCCCCAGCATTTT.

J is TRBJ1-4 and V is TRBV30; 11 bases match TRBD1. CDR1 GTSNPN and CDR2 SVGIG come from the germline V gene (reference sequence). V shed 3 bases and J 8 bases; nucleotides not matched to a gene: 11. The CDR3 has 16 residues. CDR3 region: CAWSPLLGQGVEKLFF. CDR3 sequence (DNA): TGTGCCTGGAGCCCCCTCTTGGGACAGGGGGTGGAAAAACTGTTTTTT.

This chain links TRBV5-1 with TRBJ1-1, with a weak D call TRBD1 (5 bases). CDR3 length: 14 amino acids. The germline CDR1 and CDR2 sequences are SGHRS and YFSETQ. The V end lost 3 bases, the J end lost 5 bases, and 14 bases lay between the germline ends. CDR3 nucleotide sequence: TGCGCCAGCAGCTACGACGGGGGTGGTACTGAAGCTTTCTTT. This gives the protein CASSYDGGGTEAFF.

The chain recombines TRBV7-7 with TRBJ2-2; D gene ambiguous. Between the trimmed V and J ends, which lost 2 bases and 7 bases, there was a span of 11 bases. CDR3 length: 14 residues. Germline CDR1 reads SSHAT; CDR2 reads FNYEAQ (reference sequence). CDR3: CASSLNWLGGELFF. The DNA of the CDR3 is TGTGCCAGCAGCTTAAACTGGCTAGGCGGGGAGCTGTTTTTT.

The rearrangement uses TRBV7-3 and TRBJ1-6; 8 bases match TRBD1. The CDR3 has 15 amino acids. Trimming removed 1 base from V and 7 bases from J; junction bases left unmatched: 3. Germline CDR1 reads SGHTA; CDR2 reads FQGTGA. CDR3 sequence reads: CASSLMGQENSPLHF. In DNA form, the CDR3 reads TGTGCCAGCAGCTTAATGGGACAGGAAAATTCACCCCTCCACTTT.